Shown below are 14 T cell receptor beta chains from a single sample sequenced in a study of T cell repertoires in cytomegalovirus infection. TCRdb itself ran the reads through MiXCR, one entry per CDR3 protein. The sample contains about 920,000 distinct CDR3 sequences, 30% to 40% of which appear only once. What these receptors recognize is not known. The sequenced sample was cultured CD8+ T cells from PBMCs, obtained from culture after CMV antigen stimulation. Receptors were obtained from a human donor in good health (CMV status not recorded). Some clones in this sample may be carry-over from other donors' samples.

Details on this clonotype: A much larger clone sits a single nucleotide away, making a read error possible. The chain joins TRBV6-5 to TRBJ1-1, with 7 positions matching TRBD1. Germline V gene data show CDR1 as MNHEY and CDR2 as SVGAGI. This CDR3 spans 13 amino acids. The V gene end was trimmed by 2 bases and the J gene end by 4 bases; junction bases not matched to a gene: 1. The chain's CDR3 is CASSYDRVTEAFF. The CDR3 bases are TGTGCCAGCAGTTACGACAGGGTCACTGAAGCTTTCTTT.

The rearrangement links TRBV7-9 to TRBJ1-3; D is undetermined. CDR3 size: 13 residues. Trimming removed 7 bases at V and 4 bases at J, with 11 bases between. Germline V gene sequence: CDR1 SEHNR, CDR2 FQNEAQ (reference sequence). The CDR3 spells CASTLGSGNTIYF. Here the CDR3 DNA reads TGTGCCAGCACCCTGGGGTCCGGAAACACCATATATTTT.

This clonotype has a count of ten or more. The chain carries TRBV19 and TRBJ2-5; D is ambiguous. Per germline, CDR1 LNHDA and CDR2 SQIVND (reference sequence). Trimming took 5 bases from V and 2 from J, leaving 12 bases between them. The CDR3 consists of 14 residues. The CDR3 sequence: CASSLMIPQETQYF. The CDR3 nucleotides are TGTGCCAGTAGTCTGATGATCCCTCAAGAGACCCAGTACTTC.

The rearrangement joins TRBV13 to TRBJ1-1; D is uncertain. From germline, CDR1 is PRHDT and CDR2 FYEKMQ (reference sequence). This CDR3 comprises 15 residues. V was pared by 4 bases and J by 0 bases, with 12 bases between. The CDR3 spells CASSSLEAMNTEAFF. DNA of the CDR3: TGTGCCAGCAGCTCCCTAGAAGCAATGAACACTGAAGCTTTCTTT.

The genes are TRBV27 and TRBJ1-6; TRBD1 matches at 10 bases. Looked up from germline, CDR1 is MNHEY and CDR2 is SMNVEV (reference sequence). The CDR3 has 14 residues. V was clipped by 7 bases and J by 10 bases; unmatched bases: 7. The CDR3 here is CASNLDRGYSPLHF. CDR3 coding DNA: TGTGCCAGCAATTTGGACAGGGGGTACTCACCCCTCCACTTT.

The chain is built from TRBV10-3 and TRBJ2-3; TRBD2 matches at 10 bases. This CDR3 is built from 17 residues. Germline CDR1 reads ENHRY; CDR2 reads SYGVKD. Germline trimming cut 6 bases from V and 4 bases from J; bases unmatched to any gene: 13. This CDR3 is CAIRLKLAGKGPDTQYF. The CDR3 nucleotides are TGTGCCATCAGATTGAAACTAGCGGGGAAAGGCCCAGATACGCAGTATTTT.

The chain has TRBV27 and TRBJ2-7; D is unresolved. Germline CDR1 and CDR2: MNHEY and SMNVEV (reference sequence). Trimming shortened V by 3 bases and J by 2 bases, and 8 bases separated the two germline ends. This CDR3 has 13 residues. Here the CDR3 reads CASSLSPAYEQYV. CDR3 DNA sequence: TGTGCCAGCAGTTTGTCCCCTGCCTACGAGCAGTACGTC.

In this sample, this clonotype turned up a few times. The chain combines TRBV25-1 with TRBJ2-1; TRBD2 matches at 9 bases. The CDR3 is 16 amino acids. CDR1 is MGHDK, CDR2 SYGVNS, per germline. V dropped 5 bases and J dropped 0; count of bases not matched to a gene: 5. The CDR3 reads CASSLSGGISYNEQFF. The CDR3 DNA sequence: TGTGCCAGCAGTCTAAGCGGGGGGATCTCCTACAATGAGCAGTTCTTC.

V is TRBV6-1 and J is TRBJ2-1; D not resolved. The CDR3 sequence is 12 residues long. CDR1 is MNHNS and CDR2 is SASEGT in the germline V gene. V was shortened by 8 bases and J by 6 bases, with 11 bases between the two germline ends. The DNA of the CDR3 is TGTGCCAGCGTTGGCATATTCAATGAGCAGTTCTTC. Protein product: CASVGIFNEQFF.

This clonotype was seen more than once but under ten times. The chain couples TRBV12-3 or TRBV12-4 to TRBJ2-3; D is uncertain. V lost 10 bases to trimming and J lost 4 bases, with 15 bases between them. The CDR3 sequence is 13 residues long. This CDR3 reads CAIPGEDPDTQYF. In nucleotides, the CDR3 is TGTGCCATCCCAGGAGAGGACCCAGATACGCAGTATTTT.

DNA for the CDR3: TGTGCCAGCAGCTGGCGTCTTGGGACTGCTACGCAGTATTTT. This translates into CASSWRLGTATQYF. The V call is TRBV7-6, the J call TRBJ2-3, with a tentative D call TRBD2 (6 bases). In germline, CDR1 is SGHVS, CDR2 FNYEAQ. Trimming took off 4 bases at V and 8 bases at J, with 16 bases between the two ends. The CDR3 covers 14 residues.

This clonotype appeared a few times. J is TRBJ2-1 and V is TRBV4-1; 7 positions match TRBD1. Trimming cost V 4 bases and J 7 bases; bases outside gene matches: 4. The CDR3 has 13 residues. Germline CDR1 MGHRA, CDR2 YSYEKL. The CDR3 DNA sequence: TGCGCCAGCAGCCGTACAGGGGTAAATGAGCAGTTCTTC. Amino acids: CASSRTGVNEQFF.

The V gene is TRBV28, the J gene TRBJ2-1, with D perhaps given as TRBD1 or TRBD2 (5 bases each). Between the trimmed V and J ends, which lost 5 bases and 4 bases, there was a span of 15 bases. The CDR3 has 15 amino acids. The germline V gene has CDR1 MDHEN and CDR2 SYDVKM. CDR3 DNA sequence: TGTGCCAGCAGTCGGGACCTCCCCCCTTACAATGAGCAGTTCTTC. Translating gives CASSRDLPPYNEQFF.

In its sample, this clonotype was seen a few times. The CDR3 region has the DNA TGCGCCAGCAGCCAAGGGCGGGAGAACACTGAAGCTTTCTTT. This gives the protein CASSQGRENTEAFF. The chain employs TRBV4-1 and TRBJ1-1, with unresolved D. The CDR3 is made up of 14 amino acids. The germline V gene encodes CDR1 MGHRA and CDR2 YSYEKL. Trimming left V 1 base short and J 1 base short, with 7 bases between.